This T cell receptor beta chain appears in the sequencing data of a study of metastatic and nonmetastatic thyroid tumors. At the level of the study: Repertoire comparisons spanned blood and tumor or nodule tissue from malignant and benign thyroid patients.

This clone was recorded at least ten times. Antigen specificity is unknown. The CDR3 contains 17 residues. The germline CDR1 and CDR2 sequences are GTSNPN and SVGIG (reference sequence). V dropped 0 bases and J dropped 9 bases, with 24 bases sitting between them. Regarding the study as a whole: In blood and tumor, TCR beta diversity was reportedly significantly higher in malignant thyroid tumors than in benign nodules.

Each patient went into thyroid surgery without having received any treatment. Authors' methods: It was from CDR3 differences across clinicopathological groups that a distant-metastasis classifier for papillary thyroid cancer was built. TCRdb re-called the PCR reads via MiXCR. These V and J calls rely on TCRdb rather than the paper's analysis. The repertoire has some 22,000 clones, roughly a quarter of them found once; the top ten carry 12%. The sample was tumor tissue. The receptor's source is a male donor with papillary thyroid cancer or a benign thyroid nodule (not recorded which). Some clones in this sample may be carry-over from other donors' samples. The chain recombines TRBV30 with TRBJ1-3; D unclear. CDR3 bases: TGTGCCTGGAGTGTCATTCGAACCCAAGGCCTGGTGAGCACCATATATTTT. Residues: CAWSVIRTQGLVSTIYF.